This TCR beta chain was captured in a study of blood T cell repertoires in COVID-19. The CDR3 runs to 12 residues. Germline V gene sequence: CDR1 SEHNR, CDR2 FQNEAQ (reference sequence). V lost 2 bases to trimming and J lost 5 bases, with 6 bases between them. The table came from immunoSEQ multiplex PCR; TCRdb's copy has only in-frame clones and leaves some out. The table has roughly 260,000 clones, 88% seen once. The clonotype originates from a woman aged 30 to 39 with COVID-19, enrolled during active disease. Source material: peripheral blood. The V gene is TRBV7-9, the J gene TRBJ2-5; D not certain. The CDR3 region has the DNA TGTGCCAGCAGCTTAATCTCGGAGACCCAGTACTTC. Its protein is CASSLISETQYF. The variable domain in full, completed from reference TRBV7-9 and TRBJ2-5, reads DTGVSQNPRHKITKRGQNVTFRCDPISEHNRLYWYRQTLGQGPEFLTYFQNEAQLEKSRLLSDRFSAERPKGSFSTLEIQRTEQGDSAMYLCASSLISETQYFGPGTRLLVL.